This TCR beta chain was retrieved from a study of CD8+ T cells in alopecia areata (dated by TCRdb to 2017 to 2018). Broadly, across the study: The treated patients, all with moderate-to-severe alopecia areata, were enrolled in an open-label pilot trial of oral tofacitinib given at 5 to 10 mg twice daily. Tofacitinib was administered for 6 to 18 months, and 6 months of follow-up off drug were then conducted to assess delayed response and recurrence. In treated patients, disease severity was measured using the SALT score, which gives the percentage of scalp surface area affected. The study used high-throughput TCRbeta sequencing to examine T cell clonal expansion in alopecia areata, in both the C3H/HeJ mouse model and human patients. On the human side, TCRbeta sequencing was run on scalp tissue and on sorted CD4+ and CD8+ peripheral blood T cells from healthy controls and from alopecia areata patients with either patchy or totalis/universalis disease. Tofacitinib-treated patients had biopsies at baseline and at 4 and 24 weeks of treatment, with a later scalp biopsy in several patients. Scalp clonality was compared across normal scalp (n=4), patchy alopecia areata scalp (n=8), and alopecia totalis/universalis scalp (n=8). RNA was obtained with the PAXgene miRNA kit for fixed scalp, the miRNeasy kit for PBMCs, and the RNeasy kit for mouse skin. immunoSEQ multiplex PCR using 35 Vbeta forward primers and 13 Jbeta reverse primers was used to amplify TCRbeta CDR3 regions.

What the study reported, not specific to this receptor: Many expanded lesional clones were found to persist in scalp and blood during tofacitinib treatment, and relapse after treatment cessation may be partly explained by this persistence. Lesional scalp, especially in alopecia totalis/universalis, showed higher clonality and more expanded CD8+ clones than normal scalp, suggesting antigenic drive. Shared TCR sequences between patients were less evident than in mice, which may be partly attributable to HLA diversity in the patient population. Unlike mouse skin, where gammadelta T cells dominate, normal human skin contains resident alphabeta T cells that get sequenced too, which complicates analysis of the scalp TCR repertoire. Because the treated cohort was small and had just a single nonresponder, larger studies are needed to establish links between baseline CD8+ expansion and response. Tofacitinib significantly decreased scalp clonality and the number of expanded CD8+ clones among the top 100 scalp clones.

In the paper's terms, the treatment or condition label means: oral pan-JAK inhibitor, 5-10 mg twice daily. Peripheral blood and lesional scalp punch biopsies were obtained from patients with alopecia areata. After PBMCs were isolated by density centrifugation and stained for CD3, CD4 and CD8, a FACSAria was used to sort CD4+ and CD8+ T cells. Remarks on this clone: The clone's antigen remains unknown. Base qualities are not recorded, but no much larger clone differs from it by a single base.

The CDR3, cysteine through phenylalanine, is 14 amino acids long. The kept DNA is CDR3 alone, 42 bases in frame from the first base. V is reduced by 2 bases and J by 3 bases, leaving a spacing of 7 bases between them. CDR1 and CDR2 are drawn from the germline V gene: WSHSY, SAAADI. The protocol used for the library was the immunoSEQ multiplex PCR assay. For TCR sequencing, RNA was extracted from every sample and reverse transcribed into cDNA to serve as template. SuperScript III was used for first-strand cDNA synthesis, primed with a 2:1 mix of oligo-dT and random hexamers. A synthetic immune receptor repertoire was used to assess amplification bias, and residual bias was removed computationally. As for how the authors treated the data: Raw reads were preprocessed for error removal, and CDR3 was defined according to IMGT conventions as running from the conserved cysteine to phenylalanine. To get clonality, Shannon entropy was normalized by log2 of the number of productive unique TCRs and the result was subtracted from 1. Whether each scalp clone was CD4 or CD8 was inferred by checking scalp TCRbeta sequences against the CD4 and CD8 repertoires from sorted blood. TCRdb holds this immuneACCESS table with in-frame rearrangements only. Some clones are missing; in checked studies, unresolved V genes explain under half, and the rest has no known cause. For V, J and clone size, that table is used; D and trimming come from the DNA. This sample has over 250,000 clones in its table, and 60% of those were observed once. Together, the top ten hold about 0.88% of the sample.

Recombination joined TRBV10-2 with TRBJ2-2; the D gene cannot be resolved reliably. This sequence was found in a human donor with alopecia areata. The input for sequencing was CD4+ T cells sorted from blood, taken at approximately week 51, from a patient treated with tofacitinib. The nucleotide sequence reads TGCGCCAGCAGTGAGCGGGTTTACACCGGGGAGCTGTTTTTT. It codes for CASSERVYTGELFF.